This record concerns one T cell receptor (beta chain) sequence. Its antigen is unidentified. From germline, CDR1 is LNHNV and CDR2 YYDKDF (reference sequence). V dropped 5 bases and J dropped 6; count of bases not matched to a gene: 6. The CDR3 runs 13 residues. This record comes from a study of Ad26.COV2.S vaccination and SARS-CoV-2 variants. Study overall: Ad26.COV2.S was injected intramuscularly once or twice, 56 days apart. Study-wide results and limits: Vaccine recipients had higher spike-specific TCR breadth than placebo recipients. Reports say spike-specific CD8+ and CD4+ T cell responses covered substantial breadth after vaccination.

Assay: immunoSEQ multiplex PCR; the TCRdb copy retains only in-frame clones and omits some. The sample lists 350,000 to 450,000 clones, approximately 83% occurring once. Indicated treatment: some 20 received Ad26.COV2.S at low or high dose, single or two shots; 5 received placebo; per-sample allocation not given. Sampling took place 63 days after the first vaccine or placebo injection. The sample was peripheral blood, taken in a trial of Ad26.COV2.S vaccine versus placebo. V and J are TRBV15 and TRBJ2-7, with TRBD2 matching over 8 bases. The receptor's source is a person between 18 and 65 years old who received the Ad26.COV2.S COVID-19 vaccine or a placebo. The CDR3 loop reads CATSWAGGGEQYF. The CDR3 DNA reads as TGTGCCACCAGCTGGGCGGGGGGAGGCGAGCAGTACTTC.